This TCR beta chain was recovered during a study of T cells expressing NK-cell markers. Study-level background: Seven sequenced donors out of eight were HCMV-seropositive, one seronegative.

TCRdb reprocessed the 5' RACE reads and keeps a single row for each CDR3 protein, giving no DNA. Found here are around 550,000 distinct CDR3 sequences; the top ten clones hold less than 4.5%. The germline CDR1 and CDR2 sequences are SGHRS and YFSETQ. The CDR3 extends over 14 amino acids. Source material: blood T cells: a sorted CD56 or NKG2C T cell subset, CD4+ or CD8+ T cells, or bulk PBMC T cells (not recorded which). This TCR came from a man between 18 and 29 years old in good health. This chain links TRBV5-1 with TRBJ1-4; the D gene TCRdb calls, TRBD1, cannot be checked with no DNA. This chain's CDR3 is CASSPGRVSEKLFF.